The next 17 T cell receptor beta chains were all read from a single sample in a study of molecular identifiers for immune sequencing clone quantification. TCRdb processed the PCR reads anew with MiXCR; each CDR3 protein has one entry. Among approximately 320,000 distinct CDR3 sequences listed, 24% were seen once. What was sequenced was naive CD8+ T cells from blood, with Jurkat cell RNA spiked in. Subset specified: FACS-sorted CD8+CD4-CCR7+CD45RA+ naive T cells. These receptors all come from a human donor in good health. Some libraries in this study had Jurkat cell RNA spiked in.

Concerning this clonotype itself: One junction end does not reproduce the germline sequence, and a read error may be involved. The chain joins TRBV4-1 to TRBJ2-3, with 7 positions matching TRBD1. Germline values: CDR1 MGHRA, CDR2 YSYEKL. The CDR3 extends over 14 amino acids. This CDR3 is CASSPDVQGVSQYF. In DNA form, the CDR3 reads TGCGCTAGCAGCCCGGACGTCCAGGGGGTGTCGCAGTATTTT.

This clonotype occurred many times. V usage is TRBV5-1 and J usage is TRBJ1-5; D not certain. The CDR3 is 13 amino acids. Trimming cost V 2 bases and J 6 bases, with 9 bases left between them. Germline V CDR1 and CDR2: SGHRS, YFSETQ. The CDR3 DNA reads TGCGCCAGCAGCTTTGGGGAGGGTCAGCCCCAGCATTTT. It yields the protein CASSFGEGQPQHF.

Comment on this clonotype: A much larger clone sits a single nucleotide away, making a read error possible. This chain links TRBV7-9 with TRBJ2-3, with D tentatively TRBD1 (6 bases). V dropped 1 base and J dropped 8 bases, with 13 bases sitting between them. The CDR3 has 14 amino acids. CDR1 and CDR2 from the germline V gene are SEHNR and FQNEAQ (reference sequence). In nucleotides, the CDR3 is TGTGCCAGCAGCTTAGGGGTGGGGGCAGCTACGCAGTATTTT. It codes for CASSLGVGAATQYF.

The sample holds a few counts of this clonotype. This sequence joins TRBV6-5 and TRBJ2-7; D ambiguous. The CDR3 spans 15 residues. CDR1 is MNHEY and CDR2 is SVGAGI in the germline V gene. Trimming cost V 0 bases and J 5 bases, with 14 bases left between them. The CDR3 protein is CASSYSGIGFDEQYF. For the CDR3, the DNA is TGTGCCAGCAGTTACTCGGGTATTGGGTTTGACGAGCAGTACTTC.

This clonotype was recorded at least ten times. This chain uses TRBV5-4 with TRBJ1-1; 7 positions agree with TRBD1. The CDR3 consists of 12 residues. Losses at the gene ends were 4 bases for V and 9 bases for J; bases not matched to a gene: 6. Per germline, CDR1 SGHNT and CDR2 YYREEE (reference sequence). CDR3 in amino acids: CASSGGDSKAFF. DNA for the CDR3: TGTGCCAGCAGCGGGGGGGACAGTAAAGCTTTCTTT.

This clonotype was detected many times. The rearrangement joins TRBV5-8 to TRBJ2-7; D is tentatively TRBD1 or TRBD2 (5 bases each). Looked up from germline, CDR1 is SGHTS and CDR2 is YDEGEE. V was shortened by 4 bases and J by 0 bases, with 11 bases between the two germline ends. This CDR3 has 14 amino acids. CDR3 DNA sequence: TGTGCCAGCAGCCTGGGACCGAACTCCTACGAGCAGTACTTC. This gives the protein CASSLGPNSYEQYF.

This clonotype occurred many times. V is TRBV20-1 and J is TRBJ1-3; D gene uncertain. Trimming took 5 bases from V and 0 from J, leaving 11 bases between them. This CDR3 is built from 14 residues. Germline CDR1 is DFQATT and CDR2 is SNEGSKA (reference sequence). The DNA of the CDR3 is TGCAGTGCTCGGACGAGGCACTCTGGAAACACCATATATTTT. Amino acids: CSARTRHSGNTIYF.

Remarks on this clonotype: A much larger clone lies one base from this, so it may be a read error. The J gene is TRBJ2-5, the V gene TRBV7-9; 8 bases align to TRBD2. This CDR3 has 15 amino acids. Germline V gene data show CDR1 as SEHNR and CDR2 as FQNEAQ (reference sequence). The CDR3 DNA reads TGTGCCAGCAGCTTAGCCACTAGCGGAGAAGAGCCCCAGTACTTC. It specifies CASSLATSGEEPQYF. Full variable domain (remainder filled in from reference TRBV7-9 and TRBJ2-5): DTGVSQNPRHKITKRGQNVTFRCDPISEHNRLYWYRQTLGQGPEFLTYFQNEAQLEKSRLLSDRFSAERPKGSFSTLEIQRTEQGDSAMYLCASSLATSGEEPQYFGPGTRLLVL.

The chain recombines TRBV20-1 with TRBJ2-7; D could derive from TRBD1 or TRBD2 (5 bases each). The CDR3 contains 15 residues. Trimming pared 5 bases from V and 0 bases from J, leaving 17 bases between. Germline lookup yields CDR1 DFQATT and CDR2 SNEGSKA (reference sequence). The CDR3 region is CSARDLTESSYEQYF. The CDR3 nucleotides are TGCAGTGCTCGGGACCTAACAGAGAGCTCCTACGAGCAGTACTTC.

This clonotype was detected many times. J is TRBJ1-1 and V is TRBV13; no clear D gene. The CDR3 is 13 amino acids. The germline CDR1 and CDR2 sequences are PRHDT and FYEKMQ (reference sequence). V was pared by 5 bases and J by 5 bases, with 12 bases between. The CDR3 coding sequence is TGTGCCAGCAGCCTCGGTGGTTGGACTGAAGCTTTCTTT. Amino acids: CASSLGGWTEAFF.

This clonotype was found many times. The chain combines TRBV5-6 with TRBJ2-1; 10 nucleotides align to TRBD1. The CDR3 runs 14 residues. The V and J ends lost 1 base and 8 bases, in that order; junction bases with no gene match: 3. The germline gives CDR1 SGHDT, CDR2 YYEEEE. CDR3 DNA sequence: TGTGCCAGCAGCTTGAGGACAGGGGGGGATGAGCAGTTCTTC. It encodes CASSLRTGGDEQFF.

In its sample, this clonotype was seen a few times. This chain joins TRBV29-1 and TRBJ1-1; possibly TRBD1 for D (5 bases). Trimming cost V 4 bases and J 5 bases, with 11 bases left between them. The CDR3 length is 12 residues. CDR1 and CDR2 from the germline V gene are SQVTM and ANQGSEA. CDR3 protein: CSVVWGLTEAFF. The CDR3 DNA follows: TGCAGCGTTGTTTGGGGGTTGACTGAAGCTTTCTTT.

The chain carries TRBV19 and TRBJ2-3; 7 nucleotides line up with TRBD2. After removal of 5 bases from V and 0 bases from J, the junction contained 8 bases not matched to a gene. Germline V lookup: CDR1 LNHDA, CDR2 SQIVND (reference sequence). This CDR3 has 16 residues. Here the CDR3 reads CASSLQLASSTDTQYF. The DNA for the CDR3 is TGTGCCAGTAGTCTGCAACTAGCGTCTAGCACAGATACGCAGTATTTT.

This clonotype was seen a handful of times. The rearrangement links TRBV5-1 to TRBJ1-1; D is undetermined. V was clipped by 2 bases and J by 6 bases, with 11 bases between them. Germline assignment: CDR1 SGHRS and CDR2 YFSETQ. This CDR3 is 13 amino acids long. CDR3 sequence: CASSFSAPSEAFF. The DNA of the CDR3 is TGCGCCAGCAGCTTCAGCGCGCCGTCTGAAGCTTTCTTT.

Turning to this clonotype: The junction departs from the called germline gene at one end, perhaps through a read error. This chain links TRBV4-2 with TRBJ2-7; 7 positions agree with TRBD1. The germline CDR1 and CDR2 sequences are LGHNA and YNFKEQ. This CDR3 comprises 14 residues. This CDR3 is CASSPRDSSYEQCF. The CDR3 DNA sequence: TGTGCCAGCAGCCCCCGGGACAGCTCCTACGAGCAGTGCTTC.

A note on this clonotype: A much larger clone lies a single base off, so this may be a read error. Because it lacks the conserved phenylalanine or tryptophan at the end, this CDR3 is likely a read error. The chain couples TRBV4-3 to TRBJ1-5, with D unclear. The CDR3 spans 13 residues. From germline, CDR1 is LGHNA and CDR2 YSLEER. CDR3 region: CASSEDLNQPQHS. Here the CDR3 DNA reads TGCGCCAGCAGCGAAGATCTGAATCAGCCCCAGCATTCT.

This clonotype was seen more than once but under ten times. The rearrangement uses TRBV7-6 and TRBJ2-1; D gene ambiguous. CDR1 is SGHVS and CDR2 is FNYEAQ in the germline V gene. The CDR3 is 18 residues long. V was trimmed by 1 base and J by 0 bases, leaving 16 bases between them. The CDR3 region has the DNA TGTGCCAGCAGCTTAGTATCCGCCCGGAACCCCTCCTACAATGAGCAGTTCTTC. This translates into CASSLVSARNPSYNEQFF.